Shown below are 25 T cell receptor beta chains from a single sample sequenced in a study of response to subunit inactivated influenza vaccine. TCRdb fed the RT-PCR reads into MiXCR, producing one record per CDR3 protein. This table has about half a million distinct CDR3 sequences, less than 8% appearing once. The source was PBMCs from blood, collected roughly 24 months after vaccination. These receptors were collected from a man aged 45 to 70 who received an inactivated influenza vaccine.

This chain connects TRBV12-3 or TRBV12-4 to TRBJ2-7; TRBD2 matches at 10 bases. V gave up 3 bases and J gave up 2 bases; unmatched junction bases: 7. This CDR3 spans 16 amino acids. The DNA of the CDR3 is TGTGCCAGCAGTTTGGTCTGGACTAGCGGCACCTACGAGCAGTACTTC. Protein: CASSLVWTSGTYEQYF.

This clonotype was recorded many times. This sequence joins TRBV6-1 and TRBJ2-2, with D maybe TRBD1 (5 bases). Germline V gene lookup returns CDR1 MNHNS and CDR2 SASEGT. The V and J ends lost 9 bases and 4 bases respectively, with 12 bases between them. The length of the CDR3 is 13 residues. CDR3 nucleotides: TGTGCCAGTGGCGGACACATCACCGGGGAGCTGTTTTTT. Its translation: CASGGHITGELFF.

The chain combines TRBV12-3 or TRBV12-4 with TRBJ2-5; D could derive from TRBD1 or TRBD2 (6 bases each). CDR3 length: 15 residues. V lost 5 bases to trimming and J lost 2 bases, with 15 bases between them. CDR3 amino acids: CASSLGGPGQETQYF. The CDR3 region has the DNA TGTGCCAGCAGTCTTGGGGGGCCGGGGCAAGAGACCCAGTACTTC.

This clonotype has a handful of counts. The chain is built from TRBV5-4 and TRBJ2-5; 8 positions match TRBD1. J was trimmed by 5 bases and V by 0 bases; bases with no gene match: 6. The germline CDR1 and CDR2 sequences are SGHNT and YYREEE (reference sequence). CDR3 length: 15 residues. The CDR3 is CASSLEQGGSETQYF. Here the CDR3 DNA reads TGTGCCAGCAGCTTGGAACAGGGGGGATCGGAGACCCAGTACTTC.

This clonotype has just one count. The V gene is TRBV18, the J gene TRBJ1-1; D is unclear. The ends were cut back, 5 bases at V and 4 bases at J, with 11 bases in the middle. The CDR3 runs 13 residues. In germline, CDR1 is KGHSH, CDR2 LQKENI. CDR3 residues: CASSADLGTEAFF. In nucleotides, the CDR3 is TGTGCCAGCTCAGCGGACCTGGGCACTGAAGCTTTCTTT.

The V and J genes are TRBV20-1 and TRBJ1-6; TRBD1 matches at 7 bases. The CDR3 has 11 amino acids. CDR1 and CDR2 from the germline V gene are DFQATT and SNEGSKA (reference sequence). V was pared by 7 bases and J by 15 bases, with 9 bases of the junction left unmatched. CDR3 nucleotide sequence: TGCAGTGTCCCGGGAACAGGGGTCCTCCACTTT. It is translated as CSVPGTGVLHF.

Written as DNA, the CDR3 is TGCAGTGCTAGGTCACTAGCGCGCTCGAGGGCCCCAGATACGCAGTATTTT. Protein: CSARSLARSRAPDTQYF. The chain uses TRBV20-1 and TRBJ2-3; 7 bases are shared with TRBD2. Germline loops: CDR1 DFQATT, CDR2 SNEGSKA (reference sequence). CDR3 length: 17 residues. V shed 3 bases, J shed 4 bases, and the junction held 16 bases outside the gene matches.

This clonotype was recorded many times. The CDR3 bases are TGTGCCAGCAGTGGGGCAAGCTCCTACGAGCAGTACTTC. Its protein product is CASSGASSYEQYF. V is TRBV25-1 and J is TRBJ2-7, with no clear D. This CDR3 is 13 amino acids long. The V end was cut by 4 bases, the J end by 0 bases, with 7 bases between. Germline CDR1 reads MGHDK; CDR2 reads SYGVNS.

Ten or more counts support this clonotype. V and J are TRBV5-1 and TRBJ2-5, with TRBD1 as a possible D gene (6 bases). Trimming left V 3 bases short and J 5 bases short, with 14 bases between. From germline, CDR1 is SGHRS and CDR2 YFSETQ. The CDR3 extends over 14 amino acids. The CDR3 bases are TGCGCCAGCAGCTCCCAAGGGGACAAGGAGACCCAGTACTTC. Protein sequence: CASSSQGDKETQYF.

This clonotype occurred a few times. The rearrangement links TRBV6-2 or TRBV6-3 to TRBJ1-1; maybe TRBD1 (6 bases). The CDR3 has 14 residues. V was trimmed by 2 bases and J by 6 bases, leaving 13 bases between them. Germline V gene data show CDR1 as MNHEY and CDR2 as SVGEGT. The CDR3 sequence is CASSYLRQVPEAFF. In DNA form, the CDR3 reads TGTGCCAGCAGTTACCTTAGACAGGTCCCTGAAGCTTTCTTT.

This clonotype has only a few counts. The chain is built from TRBV6-2 or TRBV6-3 and TRBJ2-2; 8 nucleotides match TRBD1. Trimming took 4 bases from V and 0 from J; bases not matched to a gene: 7. The V gene's germline CDR1 is MNHEY and CDR2 SVGEGT. The CDR3 length is 17 residues. The DNA of the CDR3 is TGTGCCAGCAGTTCACCGACAGGGGCCGCGAACACCGGGGAGCTGTTTTTT. Protein product: CASSSPTGAANTGELFF.

This clonotype was found a few times. The chain couples TRBV5-1 to TRBJ1-4; 7 positions match TRBD1. The V gene end was trimmed by 5 bases and the J gene end by 8 bases; junction bases not matched to a gene: 6. The germline CDR1 and CDR2 sequences are SGHRS and YFSETQ. CDR3 length: 13 amino acids. The CDR3 reads CASSSGGFEKLFF. The DNA of the CDR3 is TGCGCCAGCAGTTCAGGGGGATTCGAAAAACTGTTTTTT.

The table lists this clonotype with many counts. The chain is built from TRBV6-5 and TRBJ2-4; D is uncertain. CDR1 MNHEY and CDR2 SVGAGI come from the germline V gene. CDR3 size: 14 residues. The V end lost 4 bases, the J end lost 6 bases, and 13 bases lay between the germline ends. The CDR3 here is CASSSSNVGNIQYF. The CDR3 coding sequence is TGTGCCAGCAGTTCGAGTAACGTAGGAAACATTCAGTACTTC.

This clonotype has only a few counts. This chain uses TRBV7-9 with TRBJ2-7, with TRBD2 as a possible D gene (6 bases). The length of the CDR3 is 17 residues. The ends were cut back, 3 bases at V and 4 bases at J, with 22 bases in the middle. Germline CDR1 is SEHNR and CDR2 is FQNEAQ (reference sequence). CDR3 nucleotide sequence: TGTGCCAGCAGCTTCCAGCGGGTGGGAGCCAGGAGTTACGAGCAGTACTTC. Its translation is CASSFQRVGARSYEQYF.

This clonotype was seen many times. The chain is built from TRBV7-9 and TRBJ2-3; D gene ambiguous. Per the germline V gene, CDR1 is SEHNR and CDR2 is FQNEAQ (reference sequence). The CDR3 is 15 residues long. With 2 bases removed from V and 0 bases from J, the gap between germline ends came to 9 bases. The CDR3 bases are TGTGCCAGCAGCTTACTAGGATTGAGCACAGATACGCAGTATTTT. This gives the protein CASSLLGLSTDTQYF. The entire variable domain, with the rest obtained from reference TRBV7-9 and TRBJ2-3, is as follows: DTGVSQNPRHKITKRGQNVTFRCDPISEHNRLYWYRQTLGQGPEFLTYFQNEAQLEKSRLLSDRFSAERPKGSFSTLEIQRTEQGDSAMYLCASSLLGLSTDTQYFGPGTRLTVL.

The count of this clonotype is one. A read error may be the cause here, since a much bigger clone is one base away. The chain couples TRBV11-2 to TRBJ2-5, with D maybe TRBD2 (6 bases). The CDR3 consists of 17 residues. V lost 2 bases to trimming and J lost 5 bases, with 21 bases between them. The germline gives CDR1 SGHAT, CDR2 FQNNGV. The DNA for the CDR3 is TGTGCCAGCAGCTTAAATGGTACTAGCCGGGAATTCGAGACCCAGTACTTC. It codes for CASSLNGTSREFETQYF. Variable domain in full (rest from reference TRBV11-2 and TRBJ2-5): EAGVAQSPRYKIIEKRQSVAFWCNPISGHATLYWYQQILGQGPKLLIQFQNNGVVDDSQLPKDRFSAERLKGVDSTLKIQPAKLEDSAVYLCASSLNGTSREFETQYFGPGTRLLVL.

This chain links TRBV20-1 with TRBJ2-5; 10 nucleotides agree with TRBD1. CDR3 length: 14 amino acids. Unmatched junction bases numbered 10, after V lost 3 bases and J lost 9 bases. Germline values: CDR1 DFQATT, CDR2 SNEGSKA (reference sequence). The CDR3 is CSASRDRGTGAQYF. The CDR3 region has the DNA TGCAGTGCTAGCCGGGACAGGGGCACGGGGGCCCAGTACTTC.

The rearrangement joins TRBV5-1 to TRBJ1-1; 9 bases fit TRBD1. The germline V gene encodes CDR1 SGHRS and CDR2 YFSETQ. The V gene end was trimmed by 4 bases and the J gene end by 10 bases; junction bases not matched to a gene: 11. The CDR3 consists of 14 residues. CDR3 DNA: TGCGCCAGCAGCACCTCGCGGACAGGGGTGAGAGCTTTCTTT. It specifies CASSTSRTGVRAFF.

This clonotype was counted between two and nine times. This chain uses TRBV7-2 with TRBJ2-3; 10 bases match TRBD2. The CDR3 length is 17 residues. Germline CDR1 is SGHTA and CDR2 is FQGNSA. J lost 4 bases, V lost 2 bases, and 9 bases had no gene match. The CDR3 is CASSLMSSGGQADTQYF. The CDR3 DNA follows: TGTGCCAGCAGCTTAATGTCTAGCGGGGGACAGGCAGATACGCAGTATTTT. Using reference TRBV7-2 and TRBJ2-3 for the parts outside the CDR3, the full variable domain is GAGVSQSPSNKVTEKGKDVELRCDPISGHTALYWYRQSLGQGLEFLIYFQGNSAPDKSGLPSDRFSAERTGGSVSTLTIQRTQQEDSAVYLCASSLMSSGGQADTQYFGPGTRLTVL.

In its sample, this clonotype was seen many times. The chain couples TRBV5-1 to TRBJ2-1, with TRBD2 identical over 14 bases. The CDR3 sequence is 18 residues long. The junction had 13 bases not matched to a gene; V was cut back by 4 bases and J by 7 bases. Germline CDR1 reads SGHRS; CDR2 reads YFSETQ. The CDR3 region has the DNA TGCGCCAGCAGCCAGGGACTAGCGGGGGTCTTTTACGGGAATGAGCAGTTCTTC. Protein: CASSQGLAGVFYGNEQFF. The variable domain in full, with the rest retrieved from reference TRBV5-1 and TRBJ2-1, is KAGVTQTPRYLIKTRGQQVTLSCSPISGHRSVSWYQQTPGQGLQFLFEYFSETQRNKGNFPGRFSGRQFSNSRSEMNVSTLELGDSALYLCASSQGLAGVFYGNEQFFGPGTRLTVL.

This clonotype has a count of ten or more. CDR3 sequence: CASTREAVAADTQYF. The CDR3 DNA is TGTGCCAGCACCCGGGAGGCGGTGGCCGCAGATACGCAGTATTTT. The chain carries TRBV7-2 and TRBJ2-3; the match to TRBD2 covers 7 bases. V trimming: 7 bases; J trimming: 4 bases; junction bases outside the gene matches: 11. Germline values: CDR1 SGHTA, CDR2 FQGNSA. The CDR3 contains 15 residues.

V is TRBV7-6 and J is TRBJ1-5; D remains ambiguous. The germline V and J ends were trimmed by 5 bases and 4 bases, with 12 bases remaining between them. In germline, CDR1 is SGHVS, CDR2 FNYEAQ. The CDR3 has 14 residues. CDR3 nucleotide sequence: TGTGCCAGCAGCCTCGGGCAGGATAATCAGCCCCAGCATTTT. Protein: CASSLGQDNQPQHF. The complete variable domain, with remaining parts taken from reference TRBV7-6 and TRBJ1-5, reads GAGVSQSPRYKVTKRGQDVALRCDPISGHVSLYWYRQALGQGPEFLTYFNYEAQQDKSGLPNDRFSAERPEGSISTLTIQRTEQRDSAMYRCASSLGQDNQPQHFGDGTRLSIL.

The gene calls are TRBV20-1 and TRBJ2-5, with 11 bases lining up with TRBD2. V shed 6 bases and J 3 bases; nucleotides not matched to a gene: 12. CDR3 length: 16 amino acids. Germline assignment: CDR1 DFQATT and CDR2 SNEGSKA (reference sequence). The CDR3 reads CSAIAGGRSPKETQYF. The DNA of the CDR3 is TGCAGTGCAATAGCGGGAGGGCGGTCCCCCAAAGAGACCCAGTACTTC.

The V and J genes are TRBV5-6 and TRBJ2-2; 8 nucleotides agree with TRBD1. This CDR3 has 15 amino acids. V lost 0 bases and J lost 5; bases outside the gene matches: 3. The V gene's germline CDR1 is SGHDT and CDR2 YYEEEE. CDR3 loop: CASSLDRGKTGELFF. CDR3 in DNA: TGTGCCAGCAGCTTGGACAGGGGGAAGACCGGGGAGCTGTTTTTT.

This rearrangement joins TRBV10-3 to TRBJ2-3; 11 bases map to TRBD1. The CDR3 is made up of 17 amino acids. The V and J ends lost 0 bases and 3 bases, in that order; junction bases with no gene match: 5. From germline, CDR1 is ENHRY and CDR2 SYGVKD. The CDR3 region is CAISESVGTGGTDTQYF. The CDR3 coding sequence is TGTGCCATCAGTGAGTCGGTCGGGACAGGGGGGACAGATACGCAGTATTTT.